This TCR beta chain was identified in a study of blood T cell repertoires in COVID-19. Method: immunoSEQ multiplex PCR; TCRdb's copy keeps in-frame clones and lacks some. The sample shows about 120,000 clones, around 90% of them seen only once. CDR3 size: 15 residues. Trimming pared 0 bases from V and 0 bases from J, leaving 6 bases between. Germline assignment: CDR1 LGHDT and CDR2 YNNKEL (reference sequence). The sequence was collected from a woman aged 60-75 years with COVID-19, enrolled during active disease. The rearrangement joins TRBV3-1 (or the pseudogene TRBV3-2) to TRBJ2-1, with a tentative D call TRBD2 (6 bases). Source material: peripheral blood. CDR3 DNA sequence: TGTGCCAGCAGCCAAGATAGCGGCTCCTACAATGAGCAGTTCTTC. Its translation is CASSQDSGSYNEQFF.